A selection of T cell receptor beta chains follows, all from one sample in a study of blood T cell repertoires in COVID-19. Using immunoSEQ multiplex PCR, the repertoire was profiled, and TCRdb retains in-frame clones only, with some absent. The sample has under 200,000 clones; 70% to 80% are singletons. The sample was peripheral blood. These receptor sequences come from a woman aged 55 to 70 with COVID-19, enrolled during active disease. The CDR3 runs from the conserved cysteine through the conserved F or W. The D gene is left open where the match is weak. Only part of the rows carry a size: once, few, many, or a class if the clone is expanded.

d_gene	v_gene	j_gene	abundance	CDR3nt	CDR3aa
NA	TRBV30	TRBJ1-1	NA	TGTGCCTGGAGTGTAATAGTTTACACTGAAGCTTTCTTT	CAWSVIVYTEAFF
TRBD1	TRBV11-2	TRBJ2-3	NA	TGTGCCAGCAGCTCGGGACAGAGCACAGATACGCAGTATTTT	CASSSGQSTDTQYF
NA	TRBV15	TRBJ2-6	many	TGTGCCACCGGCCAAGGGGCTTCTGGGGCCAACGTCCTGACTTTC	CATGQGASGANVLTF
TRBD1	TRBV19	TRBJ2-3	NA	TGTGCCAGTAGCGCTGCGCAGGGGGCCGGAGATACGCAGTATTTT	CASSAAQGAGDTQYF
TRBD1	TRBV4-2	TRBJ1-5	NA	TGTGCCAGCAGCCAAGAAGACAGGGGATATCAGCCCCAGCATTTT	CASSQEDRGYQPQHF
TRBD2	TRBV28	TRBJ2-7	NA	TGTGCCAGCAGTTTTAGTACCCTAGCGGGAGCCGGCGACGAGCAGTACTTC	CASSFSTLAGAGDEQYF
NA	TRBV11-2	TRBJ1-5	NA	TGTGCCAGCAGCTCCGGTCTTGGGGGGGTGAAACAGCCCCAGCATTTT	CASSSGLGGVKQPQHF
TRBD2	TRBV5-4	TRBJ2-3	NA	TGTGCCAGCAGCTTTAGCGGGAGTAGGGCAGATACGCAGTATTTT	CASSFSGSRADTQYF
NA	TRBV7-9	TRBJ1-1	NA	TGTGCCAGCAGCTCCGCGACGGGGACTGAAGCTTTCTTT	CASSSATGTEAFF
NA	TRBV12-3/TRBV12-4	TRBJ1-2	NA	TGTGCCAGCAGCCTTCAAACGGGAGGCTACACCTTC	CASSLQTGGYTF
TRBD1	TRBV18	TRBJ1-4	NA	TGTGCCAGCTCACTGACAGGGAGCGATTCCGAAAAACTGTTTTTT	CASSLTGSDSEKLFF
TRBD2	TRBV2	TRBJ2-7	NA	TGTGCCAGCACCAGGGGCAAGAGGGGACTAGCGGGAGAGAGTTACGAGCAGTACTTC	CASTRGKRGLAGESYEQYF
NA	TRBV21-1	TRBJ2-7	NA	TGTGCCAGCAGCAAAACCGAGGCGGGAGGTACATACGAGCAGTACTTC	CASSKTEAGGTYEQYF
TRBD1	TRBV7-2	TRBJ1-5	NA	TGTGCCAGCAGCTTGGGACAGGGGTGGGTTAGCAGCAATCAGCCCCAGCATTTT	CASSLGQGWVSSNQPQHF
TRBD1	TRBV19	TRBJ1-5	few	TGTGCCAGTAGCCGGGACAGGGGTTTCAATCAGCCCCAGCATTTT	CASSRDRGFNQPQHF
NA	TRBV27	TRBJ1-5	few	TGTGCCAGCAGTTTAACGGGAGGTGGGACCCAGCATTTT	CASSLTGGGTQHF
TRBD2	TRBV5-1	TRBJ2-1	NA	TGCGCCAGCCAATTCAACCCCACTAGCGGGGGCTCCTACAATGAGCAGTTCTTC	CASQFNPTSGGSYNEQFF
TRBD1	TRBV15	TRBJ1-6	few	TGTGCCACCAGCCGAGACAGGGGCGGGAATTCACCCCTCCACTTT	CATSRDRGGNSPLHF
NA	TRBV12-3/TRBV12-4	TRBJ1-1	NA	TGTGCCAGCAGTCCCCGGCCAGGCAGTGAAGCTTTCTTT	CASSPRPGSEAFF
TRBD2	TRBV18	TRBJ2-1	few	TGTGCCAGCTCATCGCCCGGACTAGCGGGAAAGTACAATGAGCAGTTCTTC	CASSSPGLAGKYNEQFF
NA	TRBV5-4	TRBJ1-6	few	TGTGCCAGCAGCTTACACGATTCACCCCTCCACTTT	CASSLHDSPLHF
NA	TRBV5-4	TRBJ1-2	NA	TGTGCCAGCACACTCGTTGGGCTCGAGAACTATGGCTACACCTTC	CASTLVGLENYGYTF
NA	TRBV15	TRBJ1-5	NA	TGTGCCACCAGCCAGAGCGGCAGGAGGAATCAGCCCCAGCATTTT	CATSQSGRRNQPQHF
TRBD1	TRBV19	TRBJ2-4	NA	TGTGCCAGTAGTACTGGACAGGGAGTAAACATTCAGTACTTC	CASSTGQGVNIQYF
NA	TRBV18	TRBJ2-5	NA	TGTGCCAGCTCACCACGCGAACAAGAGACCCAGTACTTC	CASSPREQETQYF
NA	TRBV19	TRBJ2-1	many	TGTGCCAGTAGTTCCAGGGGCATTACCTACAATGAGCAGTTCTTC	CASSSRGITYNEQFF
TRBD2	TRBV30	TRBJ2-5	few	TGTGCCTGGAGTACCAGCTGGATTAGCGGGAGGGAGACCCAGTACTTC	CAWSTSWISGRETQYF
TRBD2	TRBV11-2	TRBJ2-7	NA	TGTGCCAGCAGCTTAGATCTAGCGGGAGGGTACGAGCAGTACTTC	CASSLDLAGGYEQYF
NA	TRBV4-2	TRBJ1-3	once	TGTGCCAGCAGCCAAGAAGCGGGCGGAAACACCATATATTTT	CASSQEAGGNTIYF
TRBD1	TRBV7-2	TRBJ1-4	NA	TGTGCCAGCAGCTTAGGAGGGACAGCGAATGAAAAACTGTTTTTT	CASSLGGTANEKLFF
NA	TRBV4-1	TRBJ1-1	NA	TGCGCCAGCAGCCAAGATGGTGGGGGGGCTCTTGAAGCTTTCTTT	CASSQDGGGALEAFF
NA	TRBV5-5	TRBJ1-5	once	TGTGCCAGCAGCTTGGTGGATACTTTCAGGGGAAATCAGCCCCAGCATTTT	CASSLVDTFRGNQPQHF
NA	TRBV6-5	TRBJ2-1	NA	TGTGCCAGCAGTTCCACAGGGCTCTCCTACAATGAGCAGTTCTTC	CASSSTGLSYNEQFF
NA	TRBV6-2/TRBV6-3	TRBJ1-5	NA	TGTGCCAGCAGCCCCACCTTCGCCAGGGCCTATCAGCCCCAGCATTTT	CASSPTFARAYQPQHF
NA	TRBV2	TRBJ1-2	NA	TGTGCCAGCAGTGGAGGCGGGGGTAACTATGGCTACACCTTC	CASSGGGGNYGYTF
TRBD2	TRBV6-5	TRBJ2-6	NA	TGTGCCACCGGGGGGTATGCTGCTGGGGCCAACGTCCTGACTTTC	CATGGYAAGANVLTF
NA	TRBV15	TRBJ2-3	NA	TGTGCCACCAGCAGAGGGGCGACAGCCTTCACAGATACGCAGTATTTT	CATSRGATAFTDTQYF
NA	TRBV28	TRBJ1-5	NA	TGTGCCAGCAGTTTAGGGGGGGCAAGGAATCAGCCCCAGCATTTT	CASSLGGARNQPQHF
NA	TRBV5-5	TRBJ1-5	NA	TGTGCCAGCAGCTTGGCTGGCAATCAGCCCCAGCATTTT	CASSLAGNQPQHF
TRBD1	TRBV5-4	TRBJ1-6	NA	TGTGCCAGCAGCTTGGACAGGGGGATTAATTCACCCCTCCACTTT	CASSLDRGINSPLHF
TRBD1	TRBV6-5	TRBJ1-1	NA	TGTGCCAGCAGTACAGGGGTAGGCACTGAAGCTTTCTTT	CASSTGVGTEAFF
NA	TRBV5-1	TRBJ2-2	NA	TGCGCCAGCAGCTTTGGACTGTTCACCGGGGAGCTGTTTTTT	CASSFGLFTGELFF
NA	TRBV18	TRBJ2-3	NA	TGTGCCAGCTCACAACAGGTGGGCACAGATACGCAGTATTTT	CASSQQVGTDTQYF
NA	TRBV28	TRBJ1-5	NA	TGTGCCAGCACCCGAGAGGCTTCCCCCAACCATCAGCCCCAGCATTTT	CASTREASPNHQPQHF
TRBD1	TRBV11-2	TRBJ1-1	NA	TGTGCCAGCGGCCGAGTTGGGACAGCCAGCGAAGCTTTCTTT	CASGRVGTASEAFF
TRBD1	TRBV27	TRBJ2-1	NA	TGTGCCAGCAGTCTGTGGGACAGGGCCAATGAGCAGTTCTTC	CASSLWDRANEQFF
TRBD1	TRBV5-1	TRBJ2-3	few	TGCGCCAGCAGCTTGGCGGGACAGAGCACAGATACGCAGTATTTT	CASSLAGQSTDTQYF
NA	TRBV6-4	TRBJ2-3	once	TGTGCCAGCAGTGACTCAGGCGGCCCCGATACGCAGTATTTT	CASSDSGGPDTQYF
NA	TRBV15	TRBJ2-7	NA	TGTGCCACCAGCAGGGAACGTTCTAGCGTGGGGTCGGGGCAGTACTTC	CATSRERSSVGSGQYF